A selection of T cell receptor beta chains follows, all from one sample in a study of T cell responses to AZD1222 COVID-19 vaccine. Method: immunoSEQ multiplex PCR; TCRdb's copy keeps in-frame clones and lacks some. Of fewer than 150,000 clones detected, approximately 90% appear once; the ten largest clones hold approximately 4.8%. Sample: peripheral blood, taken on day 0 of AZD1222 vaccination. These receptors were taken from an adult in good health. Each CDR3 is given with its conserved first and last residue. A D gene is named only where the DNA matches it firmly. Clone size is not always given. Where it is, it says once, few, many or a class for expanded clones.

TRBV2,.,.,TRBJ1-3,19,CASKGDGQRTVTSGNTIYF,TGTGCCAGCAAGGGCGATGGACAGAGAACGGTCACCTCTGGAAACACCATATATTTT
TRBV6-9,.,TRBD1,TRBJ1-5,17,CASRSVGRDRDCQPQHF,TGTGCCAGCAGGTCGGTGGGGCGGGACAGGGATTGTCAGCCCCAGCATTTT
TRBV20-1,.,TRBD1,TRBJ1-2,15,CSASDRQGRDYGYTF,TGCAGTGCTAGTGACCGACAGGGCCGGGACTATGGCTACACCTTC
TRBV28,.,.,TRBJ2-5,12,CASSPWGETQYF,TGTGCCAGCAGTCCTTGGGGAGAGACCCAGTACTTC
TRBV3-1/TRBV3-2,.,.,TRBJ2-1,16,CASSQDTGDTFNEQFF,TGTGCCAGCAGCCAAGATACGGGGGATACTTTCAATGAGCAGTTCTTC
TRBV19,.,.,TRBJ1-3,15,CASSPDRSSGNTIYF,TGTGCCAGTAGTCCTGACAGGTCCTCTGGAAACACCATATATTTT
TRBV2,.,.,TRBJ2-1,14,CATKEGSSYNEQFF,TGTGCCACCAAGGAGGGGAGCTCCTACAATGAGCAGTTCTTC
TRBV6-5,.,.,TRBJ1-1,14,CASSYSGPLTEAFF,TGTGCCAGCAGTTACTCTGGCCCCCTCACTGAAGCTTTCTTT
TRBV28,.,.,TRBJ1-4,12,CASSPADGKLFF,TGTGCCAGCAGCCCCGCCGATGGAAAACTGTTTTTT
TRBV2,.,TRBD1,TRBJ2-2,15,CASSDGSGGTGELFF,TGTGCCAGCAGTGATGGGTCAGGGGGCACCGGGGAGCTGTTTTTT
TRBV5-6,.,.,TRBJ1-5,12,CASSAGGRPQHF,TGTGCCAGCAGCGCGGGAGGTCGGCCCCAGCATTTT
TRBV3-1/TRBV3-2,.,.,TRBJ2-7,14,CASSQGPPSYEQYF,TGTGCCAGCAGCCAAGGACCCCCCTCCTACGAGCAGTACTTC
TRBV3-1/TRBV3-2,once,TRBD1,TRBJ1-2,14,CASTAGTGGASCTF,TGTGCCAGCACCGCCGGGACAGGGGGCGCATCGTGCACCTTC
TRBV5-1,once,.,TRBJ1-1,14,CASSLLPENTEAFF,TGCGCCAGCAGCTTGCTGCCAGAGAACACTGAAGCTTTCTTT
TRBV5-4,once,.,TRBJ1-2,16,CASSLVPGGGNYGYTF,TGTGCCAGCAGCTTGGTACCCGGGGGGGGAAACTATGGCTACACCTTC
TRBV2,few,.,TRBJ1-4,15,CASLTTGATNEKLFF,TGTGCCAGCCTTACTACGGGGGCAACTAATGAAAAACTGTTTTTT
TRBV27,few,TRBD2,TRBJ2-1,16,CASSDFLAGGPYEQFF,TGTGCCAGCAGTGACTTTCTAGCGGGAGGGCCGTATGAGCAGTTCTTC
TRBV7-9,.,TRBD2,TRBJ2-1,15,CATVLSGDTYNEQFF,TGTGCCACCGTACTGAGCGGGGATACGTACAATGAGCAGTTCTTC
TRBV4-1,.,TRBD2,TRBJ2-7,16,CASSQPRSGKGYEQYF,TGCGCCAGCAGCCAACCTCGTAGCGGGAAAGGCTACGAGCAGTACTTC
TRBV27,.,.,TRBJ1-5,15,CASSDRLSDNQPQHF,TGTGCCAGCAGTGACAGACTGAGTGACAATCAGCCCCAGCATTTT
TRBV3-1/TRBV3-2,.,.,TRBJ1-1,17,CASSQDLWPEPNTEAFF,TGTGCCAGCAGCCAAGATCTGTGGCCAGAACCAAACACTGAAGCTTTCTTT
TRBV2,.,.,TRBJ1-1,13,CASSGIGFPEAFF,TGTGCCAGCAGTGGAATTGGGTTCCCTGAAGCTTTCTTT